This T cell receptor beta chain was observed in a study of cytomegalovirus exposure and HLA in healthy donors. CDR1 is SGHRS and CDR2 is YFSETQ in the germline V gene. The CDR3 runs 16 residues. Losses at the gene ends were 4 bases for V and 7 bases for J; bases not matched to a gene: 10. With 60 Vbeta and 13 Jbeta primers, the PCR was carried out. Assay: immunoSEQ multiplex PCR; the TCRdb copy retains only in-frame clones and omits some. Here the sample spans about 120,000 clones, approximately 76% being singletons. The TCR comes from a man aged 55-75 years in good health and CMV-seropositive. Sequences were obtained from PBMCs. The J gene is TRBJ1-4, the V gene TRBV5-1, with 10 positions matching TRBD1. CDR3: CASSLRGQGLGEKLFF. CDR3 coding DNA: TGCGCCAGCAGCCTAAGGGGACAGGGGTTGGGTGAAAAACTGTTTTTT. The variable domain in full, completed from reference TRBV5-1 and TRBJ1-4, reads KAGVTQTPRYLIKTRGQQVTLSCSPISGHRSVSWYQQTPGQGLQFLFEYFSETQRNKGNFPGRFSGRQFSNSRSEMNVSTLELGDSALYLCASSLRGQGLGEKLFFGSGTQLSVL.